This record looks at one T cell receptor (beta chain) sequence and its context. Data came from immunoSEQ multiplex PCR; TCRdb stores just in-frame clones and leaves some out. This repertoire shows about 84,000 clones, 91% found once; its top ten account for approximately 14%. The CDR3 extends over 13 amino acids. Trimming removed 4 bases at V and 5 bases at J, with 11 bases between. In germline, CDR1 is SNHLY, CDR2 FYNNEI. This sample stems from a study of control samples from healthy donors and cancer patients. What was sequenced was blood. The chain links TRBV2 to TRBJ1-2, with D unresolved. The sequence was collected from a man aged 30-40 years in good health. In nucleotides, the CDR3 is TGTGCCAGCAGTGTCCAGGCCGGATATGGCTACACCTTC. This encodes CASSVQAGYGYTF. The variable domain in full, with the rest retrieved from reference TRBV2 and TRBJ1-2, is EPEVTQTPSHQVTQMGQEVILRCVPISNHLYFYWYRQILGQKVEFLVSFYNNEISEKSEIFDDQFSVERPDGSNFTLKIRSTKLEDSAMYFCASSVQAGYGYTFGSGTRLTVV.